These T cell receptor beta chains were read from a single sample in a study of blood T cell repertoires in COVID-19. Produced via immunoSEQ multiplex PCR; TCRdb's table is partial and in-frame only. The sample holds approximately 260,000 clones, more than 60% seen once. The sequenced material came from peripheral blood. The receptors originated from a woman aged 40 to 49 with active or convalescent COVID-19. The conserved cysteine and the conserved F or W are not part of the CDR3 here.

TRBV6-1 ASSELAGGQETQY
TRBV28 ASSRDRGFYGYT
TRBV28 ASHEPPGGNTIY
TRBV2 ASRGGTPGNTIY
TRBV28 ASRGFDRYQETQY
TRBV19 ASRGPMQQGAKIGAGNTIY
TRBV7-2 ASSLGLAGGSTGELF
TRBV19 ASSSTATNEKLF
TRBV20-1 SAMVRGGYT
TRBV10-3 AIKLGETGTTYGYT
TRBV4-1 ASSPLPGQGGEEQF
TRBV6-5 ASSYGLSYEQY
TRBV6-4 ASSPTGGGQPQH
TRBV7-9 ASSLGRFNSPLH
TRBV5-4 ASSPGGGGFNEQF
TRBV7-9 ASSLAGGSTDTQY
TRBV18 ASSSRPDEQF
TRBV18 ASSPPFSGRAGNTIY
TRBV5-5 ASSYSGAPTEAF
TRBV7-6 ASRDSGQGDTEAF
TRBV14 ASSQLIPRQGNYGYT
TRBV28 ASSPGSGAMGTEAF
TRBV4-1 ASSRGAARGSGNTIY
TRBV3-1/TRBV3-2 ASTPGYGGQY
TRBV30 ASKPGQLTDTQY
TRBV27 ASSLYSESNYGYT
TRBV5-1 ASSLAGTVRGNTIY
TRBV7-3 ASSLDSSAGTQY
TRBV18 ASSKGRGTHEQY
TRBV2 ASSLTRGTGGRSYT
TRBV5-6 ASSLGGLHETQY